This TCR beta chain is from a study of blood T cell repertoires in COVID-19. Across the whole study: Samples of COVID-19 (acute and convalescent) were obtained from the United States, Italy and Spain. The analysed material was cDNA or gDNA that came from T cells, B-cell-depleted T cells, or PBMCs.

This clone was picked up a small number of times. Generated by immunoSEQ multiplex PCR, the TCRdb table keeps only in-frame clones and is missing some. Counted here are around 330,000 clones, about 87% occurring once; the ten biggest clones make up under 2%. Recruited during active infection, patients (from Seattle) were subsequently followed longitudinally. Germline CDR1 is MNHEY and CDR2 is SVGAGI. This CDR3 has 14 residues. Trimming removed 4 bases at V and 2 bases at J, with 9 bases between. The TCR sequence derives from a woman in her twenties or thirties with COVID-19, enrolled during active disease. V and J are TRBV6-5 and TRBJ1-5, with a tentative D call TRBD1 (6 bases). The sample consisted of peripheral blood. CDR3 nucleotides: TGTGCCAGCAGTTTCGCAGGGGGCAATCAGCCCCAGCATTTT. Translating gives CASSFAGGNQPQHF.